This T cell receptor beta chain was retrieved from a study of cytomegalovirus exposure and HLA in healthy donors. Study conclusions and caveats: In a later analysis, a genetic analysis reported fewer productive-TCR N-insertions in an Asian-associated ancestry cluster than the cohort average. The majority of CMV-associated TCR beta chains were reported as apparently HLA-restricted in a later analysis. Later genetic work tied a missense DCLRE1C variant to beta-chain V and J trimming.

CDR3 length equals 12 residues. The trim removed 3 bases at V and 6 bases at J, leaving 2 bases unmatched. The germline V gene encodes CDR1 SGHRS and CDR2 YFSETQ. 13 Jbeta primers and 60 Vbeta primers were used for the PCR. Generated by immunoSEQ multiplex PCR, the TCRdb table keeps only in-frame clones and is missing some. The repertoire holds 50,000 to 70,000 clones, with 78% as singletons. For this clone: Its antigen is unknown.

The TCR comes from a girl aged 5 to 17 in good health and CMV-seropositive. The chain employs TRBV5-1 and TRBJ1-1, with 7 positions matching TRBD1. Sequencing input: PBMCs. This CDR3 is CASSSQGPEAFF. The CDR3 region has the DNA TGCGCCAGCAGCTCACAGGGGCCTGAAGCTTTCTTT.